The 18 T cell receptor beta chains below come from one sample, sequenced in a study of blood T cell repertoires in COVID-19. Measured with immunoSEQ multiplex PCR; TCRdb has only the in-frame clones, and not every one. The table shows about 140,000 clones, with 84% occurring only once. The sample taken for sequencing was PBMCs or T cells enriched from blood (not recorded which). The receptors originated from a woman aged 45-65 years with acute COVID-19.

The chain recombines TRBV7-8 with TRBJ1-3; 7 bases agree with TRBD1. CDR1 is SGHVS and CDR2 is FQNEAQ in the germline V gene. The CDR3 runs 13 residues. V dropped 5 bases and J dropped 3; count of bases not matched to a gene: 1. CDR3 in amino acids: CASSTGVGNTIYF. CDR3 sequence (DNA): TGTGCCAGCAGCACAGGGGTTGGAAACACCATATATTTT.

This chain joins TRBV6-2 or TRBV6-3 and TRBJ2-2, with 9 bases identical to TRBD2. Looked up from germline, CDR1 is MNHEY and CDR2 is SVGEGT. Unmatched junction bases numbered 12, after V lost 6 bases and J lost 4 bases. The CDR3 length is 17 residues. CDR3 in amino acids: CASSPRRTSGPTGELFF. In nucleotides, the CDR3 is TGTGCCAGCAGCCCTCGGCGTACTAGCGGGCCCACCGGGGAGCTGTTTTTT.

The chain joins TRBV27 to TRBJ2-7, with TRBD2 identical over 8 bases. V gave up 1 base and J gave up 3 bases; unmatched junction bases: 5. This CDR3 is 15 amino acids long. CDR1 MNHEY and CDR2 SMNVEV come from the germline V gene (reference sequence). The DNA for the CDR3 is TGTGCCAGCAGTTTATACGGGAGGGCCGTCTACGAGCAGTACTTC. Translating it yields CASSLYGRAVYEQYF.

This chain uses TRBV11-2 with TRBJ2-7, with TRBD2 as a possible D gene (5 bases). This CDR3 is built from 14 residues. V was shortened by 7 bases and J by 0 bases, with 13 bases between the two germline ends. CDR1 is SGHAT and CDR2 is FQNNGV in the germline V gene. CDR3 in amino acids: CASTPRDFSYEQYF. Here the CDR3 DNA reads TGTGCCAGCACCCCCCGGGATTTCTCCTACGAGCAGTACTTC.

The chain has TRBV28 and TRBJ2-5; TRBD1 is a possible D gene (6 bases). Trimming shortened V by 5 bases and J by 5 bases, and 12 bases separated the two germline ends. CDR3 length: 13 amino acids. CDR1 is MDHEN and CDR2 is SYDVKM in the germline V gene. The CDR3 loop reads CASSQGYGETQYF. CDR3 in DNA: TGTGCCAGCAGTCAGGGGTATGGGGAGACCCAGTACTTC.

V is TRBV19 and J is TRBJ2-3, with 8 bases identical to TRBD2. The CDR3 is 14 residues long. Trimming removed 11 bases from V and 7 bases from J; junction bases left unmatched: 14. Germline loops: CDR1 LNHDA, CDR2 SQIVND (reference sequence). CDR3 sequence: CASHVREGINTQYF. The CDR3 DNA is TGTGCCTCCCATGTTCGGGAGGGCATAAATACGCAGTATTTT.

CDR3 nucleotide sequence: TGTGCCAGCTCGTCGACAGAGATGAACACTGAAGCTTTCTTT. This translates into CASSSTEMNTEAFF. The V and J genes are TRBV18 and TRBJ1-1; maybe TRBD1 (5 bases). V gave up 6 bases and J gave up 0 bases, with 11 bases separating them. The CDR3 has 14 amino acids. The germline gives CDR1 KGHSH, CDR2 LQKENI.

The chain has TRBV5-1 and TRBJ2-1; weak D call: TRBD2 (6 bases). V gave up 1 base and J gave up 0 bases, with 8 bases separating them. The CDR3 runs to 15 residues. Looked up from germline, CDR1 is SGHRS and CDR2 is YFSETQ. The CDR3 protein is CASSLPGSSYNEQFF. The CDR3 coding sequence is TGCGCCAGCAGCTTGCCCGGGAGCTCCTACAATGAGCAGTTCTTC.

V and J are TRBV5-8 and TRBJ1-5, with a possible D match to TRBD1 (6 bases). V lost 2 bases to trimming and J lost 3 bases, with 15 bases between them. CDR1 and CDR2 from the germline V gene are SGHTS and YDEGEE. This CDR3 is built from 16 residues. The CDR3 DNA sequence: TGTGCCAGCAGCTTAGGGCAGGGGCGTTTCAATCAGCCCCAGCATTTT. Translating gives CASSLGQGRFNQPQHF.

The CDR3 is CASSVAGGANTGELFF. In DNA, the CDR3 is TGTGCCAGCAGCGTAGCGGGGGGCGCGAACACCGGGGAGCTGTTTTTT. The V and J genes are TRBV9 and TRBJ2-2; TRBD2 is a possible D gene (7 bases). CDR1 and CDR2 (germline): SGDLS, YYNGEE. The CDR3 is 16 amino acids. V lost 0 bases, J lost 0 bases, and 9 bases lay in between.

The genes are TRBV3-1 (or the pseudogene TRBV3-2) and TRBJ2-4; TRBD1 agrees at 7 bases. The junction had 1 base not matched to a gene; V was cut back by 0 bases and J by 2 bases. The CDR3 consists of 15 residues. Germline V gives CDR1 LGHDT, CDR2 YNNKEL (reference sequence). The CDR3 here is CASSQETGTKNIQYF. In DNA, the CDR3 is TGTGCCAGCAGCCAAGAGACAGGGACCAAAAACATTCAGTACTTC.

The chain is built from TRBV7-3 and TRBJ2-7; perhaps TRBD2 as D (6 bases). This CDR3 is built from 15 residues. Germline V gene sequence: CDR1 SGHTA, CDR2 FQGTGA. V gave up 0 bases and J gave up 2 bases, with 11 bases separating them. In DNA, the CDR3 is TGTGCCAGCAGCTTAACGAACGGGGGACCCTACGAGCAGTACTTC. Its protein product is CASSLTNGGPYEQYF. The full variable domain, with the rest looked up from reference TRBV7-3 and TRBJ2-7, is GAGVSQTPSNKVTEKGKYVELRCDPISGHTALYWYRQSLGQGPEFLIYFQGTGAADDSGLPNDRFFAVRPEGSVSTLKIQRTERGDSAVYLCASSLTNGGPYEQYFGPGTRLTVT.

V gene TRBV4-3 combines with J gene TRBJ2-3; 13 positions match TRBD2. This CDR3 has 18 residues. In germline, CDR1 is LGHNA, CDR2 YSLEER. V trimming: 4 bases; J trimming: 2 bases; junction bases outside the gene matches: 9. The CDR3, as DNA: TGCGCCAGCAGCCGAACCCTGGGACTAGCGGGATCCACAGATACGCAGTATTTT. Translated: CASSRTLGLAGSTDTQYF.

This clone was detected only a few times. The chain has TRBV7-2 and TRBJ2-1, with D perhaps matching TRBD2 (5 bases). Trimming took 5 bases from V and 3 from J, leaving 11 bases between them. In germline, CDR1 is SGHTA, CDR2 FQGNSA. The CDR3 runs 14 residues. The CDR3 sequence: CASSPRTRYNEQFF. CDR3 DNA sequence: TGTGCCAGCAGCCCGCGGACTCGCTACAATGAGCAGTTCTTC.

This clone was seen a single time. The chain employs TRBV5-1 and TRBJ2-3, with D possibly being TRBD2 (6 bases). The CDR3 length is 13 residues. V was trimmed by 4 bases and J by 5 bases, leaving 11 bases between them. The germline gives CDR1 SGHRS, CDR2 YFSETQ. The CDR3 is CASSRLAEDTQYF. The DNA of the CDR3 is TGCGCCAGCAGCCGTTTAGCGGAAGATACGCAGTATTTT.

The chain carries TRBV9 and TRBJ2-5, with D possibly being TRBD2 (6 bases). The germline V gene has CDR1 SGDLS and CDR2 YYNGEE. Trimming cost V 0 bases and J 5 bases, with 17 bases left between them. The CDR3 runs 16 residues. The CDR3 loop reads CASSVGVRGGLETQYF. The CDR3 nucleotides are TGTGCCAGCAGCGTAGGGGTAAGAGGAGGGTTGGAGACCCAGTACTTC.

Only one count was recorded for this clone. J is TRBJ2-1 and V is TRBV5-1; D is perhaps TRBD2 (6 bases). The CDR3 has 15 residues. Germline lookup yields CDR1 SGHRS and CDR2 YFSETQ. V lost 2 bases and J 6 bases, leaving 15 bases between the germline ends. The CDR3 spells CASSFWGDVANEQFF. In DNA, the CDR3 is TGCGCCAGCAGCTTCTGGGGGGACGTGGCCAATGAGCAGTTCTTC.

The chain uses TRBV7-2 and TRBJ1-6, with 9 bases fitting TRBD1. Germline CDR1 SGHTA, CDR2 FQGNSA. CDR3 length: 15 residues. V dropped 5 bases and J dropped 8; count of bases not matched to a gene: 7. Written as DNA, the CDR3 is TGTGCCAGCAGCCCCTACACAGGGGGCGATTCACCCCTCCACTTT. Protein: CASSPYTGGDSPLHF.